The 15 T cell receptor beta chains listed next were all sequenced from one sample in a study of identical twins. TCRdb re-derived calls from the 5' RACE reads in MiXCR, one entry per CDR3 protein. The sample has about 570,000 distinct CDR3 sequences; around a tenth are singletons. The sample also formed part of further work on yellow fever vaccine responses in identical twins.

Sample: PBMCs. The receptors originated from a woman younger than 35 in good health.

Many counts were recorded for this clonotype. The CDR3 is CASSARGTGRNNEQFF. Here the CDR3 DNA reads TGTGCCAGCAGCGCACGCGGGACAGGGAGAAACAATGAGCAGTTCTTC. The chain uses TRBV4-2 and TRBJ2-1, with 9 bases identical to TRBD1. V lost 5 bases, J lost 5 bases, and 10 bases stayed unmatched. Germline CDR1 and CDR2: LGHNA and YNFKEQ. The CDR3 is made up of 16 amino acids.

This clonotype has only a few counts. V is TRBV4-3 and J is TRBJ2-1, with D tentatively TRBD2 (6 bases). Germline V gives CDR1 LGHNA, CDR2 YSLEER. The CDR3 contains 14 residues. With 0 bases removed from V and 8 bases from J, the gap between germline ends came to 11 bases. Here the CDR3 reads CASSQDVRRDEQFF. DNA of the CDR3: TGCGCCAGCAGCCAAGATGTCAGGAGGGATGAGCAGTTCTTC.

This clonotype was recorded at least ten times. The rearrangement uses TRBV7-2 and TRBJ1-1; no reliable D call. V was cut by 3 bases and J by 4 bases, with 6 bases left in between. Germline V gives CDR1 SGHTA, CDR2 FQGNSA. CDR3 length equals 12 residues. The CDR3 coding sequence is TGTGCCAGCAGCTTTGGTCTCACTGAAGCTTTCTTT. Translated: CASSFGLTEAFF.

The CDR3 loop reads CASSLVFGEQYF. In nucleotides, the CDR3 is TGTGCCAGCAGCTTAGTTTTCGGCGAGCAGTACTTC. This chain joins TRBV7-2 and TRBJ2-7; the D is unclear. Trimming took off 1 base at V and 6 bases at J, with 7 bases between the two ends. Germline CDR1 is SGHTA and CDR2 is FQGNSA. The CDR3 length is 12 residues. The entire variable domain, with the rest obtained from reference TRBV7-2 and TRBJ2-7, is as follows: GAGVSQSPSNKVTEKGKDVELRCDPISGHTALYWYRQSLGQGLEFLIYFQGNSAPDKSGLPSDRFSAERTGGSVSTLTIQRTQQEDSAVYLCASSLVFGEQYFGPGTRLTVT.

The V call is TRBV6-1, the J call TRBJ1-3; 8 nucleotides match TRBD1. In germline, CDR1 is MNHNS, CDR2 SASEGT. The CDR3 runs to 17 residues. J lost 0 bases, V lost 6 bases, and 10 bases had no gene match. CDR3 in amino acids: CASSRDRRGSSGNTIYF. For the CDR3, the DNA is TGTGCCAGCAGCCGGGACAGGAGAGGCTCCTCTGGAAACACCATATATTTT.

This clonotype was recorded at least ten times. The chain is built from TRBV19 and TRBJ2-7, with D perhaps matching TRBD1 (5 bases). Germline V gives CDR1 LNHDA, CDR2 SQIVND (reference sequence). The CDR3 spans 13 residues. V lost 4 bases, J lost 6 bases, and 13 bases lay in between. The CDR3 sequence is CASSTTIQVEQYF. The CDR3 region has the DNA TGTGCCAGTAGTACCACCATACAGGTCGAGCAGTACTTC.

This chain links TRBV7-9 with TRBJ2-5; D may be TRBD2 (5 bases). This CDR3 spans 11 amino acids. The germline V gene has CDR1 SEHNR and CDR2 FQNEAQ (reference sequence). V was pared by 4 bases and J by 9 bases, with 9 bases between. The CDR3 region is CASSSLGAQYF. CDR3 bases: TGTGCCAGCAGCTCCCTCGGGGCCCAGTACTTC.

This clonotype has only a few counts. The chain is built from TRBV3-1 and TRBJ2-1; TRBD2 matches 13 bases. Germline values: CDR1 LGHDT, CDR2 YNNKEL (reference sequence). V shed 0 bases and J 9 bases; nucleotides not matched to a gene: 5. The CDR3 is 16 amino acids. The CDR3 loop is CASSQETSGGRGEQFF. In nucleotides, the CDR3 is TGTGCCAGCAGCCAAGAGACTAGCGGGGGGAGGGGTGAGCAGTTCTTC.

This clonotype was counted many times. The chain recombines TRBV29-1 with TRBJ2-7; 8 bases align to TRBD1. The V gene end was trimmed by 4 bases and the J gene end by 5 bases; junction bases not matched to a gene: 10. The germline CDR1 and CDR2 sequences are SQVTM and ANQGSEA. This CDR3 contains 14 residues. The CDR3 is CSVAEVTGVNEQYF. DNA of the CDR3: TGCAGCGTTGCGGAGGTGACAGGGGTCAACGAGCAGTACTTC.

V and J are TRBV11-2 and TRBJ2-7; 9 bases are shared with TRBD1. V shed 2 bases and J 5 bases; nucleotides not matched to a gene: 7. CDR1 SGHAT and CDR2 FQNNGV come from the germline V gene. The CDR3 totals 15 residues. The CDR3 spells CASSLNRDRVNEQYF. The CDR3 bases are TGTGCCAGCAGCTTAAACCGGGACAGGGTCAACGAGCAGTACTTC.

This clonotype has ten or more counts. V and J are TRBV12-3 or TRBV12-4 and TRBJ2-3, with D uncertain. This CDR3 has 14 amino acids. Trimming removed 2 bases from V and 2 bases from J, with 8 bases in between. The CDR3 protein is CASSLRKPTDTQYF. CDR3 nucleotides: TGTGCCAGCAGTTTAAGAAAGCCCACAGATACGCAGTATTTT.

This clonotype turned up a few times. The chain carries TRBV5-1 and TRBJ2-7; 9 nucleotides line up with TRBD1. This CDR3 comprises 16 residues. With V trimmed by 2 bases and J by 5 bases, 11 bases remained unmatched. Germline loops: CDR1 SGHRS, CDR2 YFSETQ. CDR3 bases: TGCGCCAGCAGCTTAACTTCGGGACAGGGAACGGACGAGCAGTACTTC. Protein: CASSLTSGQGTDEQYF.

V is TRBV30 and J is TRBJ2-7; 7 bases line up with TRBD2. CDR3 length equals 16 residues. Trimming cost V 4 bases and J 4 bases; bases outside gene matches: 16. The V gene's germline CDR1 is GTSNPN and CDR2 SVGIG (reference sequence). The CDR3 DNA reads as TGTGCCTGGACCCCCGCCCCCGGGACTACCCATTACGAGCAGTACTTC. Protein sequence: CAWTPAPGTTHYEQYF.

This clonotype was seen a handful of times. This rearrangement joins TRBV4-3 to TRBJ2-1, with TRBD2 as a possible D gene (5 bases). Germline lookup yields CDR1 LGHNA and CDR2 YSLEER. V lost 0 bases and J lost 8, with 14 bases in between. CDR3 length: 15 residues. The CDR3 sequence is CASSQDRAGGYEQFF. The CDR3 DNA follows: TGCGCCAGCAGCCAAGATAGGGCTGGAGGCTATGAGCAGTTCTTC.

The chain carries TRBV6-2 or TRBV6-3 and TRBJ1-1; the D is unclear. Trimming took off 8 bases at V and 0 bases at J, with 19 bases between the two ends. CDR3 length: 16 residues. Per germline, CDR1 MNHEY and CDR2 SVGEGT. The CDR3: CASLQGSTLLNTEAFF. The CDR3 DNA follows: TGTGCCAGCTTGCAAGGATCGACGCTCTTGAACACTGAAGCTTTCTTT.